The clone carrying this T cell receptor beta chain was seen more than once but under ten times. The sample originates from a study of PD-L1 blockade in urothelial cancer. The CDR3 has 14 amino acids. The V and J ends lost 2 bases and 0 bases respectively, with 7 bases between them. CDR1 is MGHRA, CDR2 YSYEKL, per germline. A spike-in of synthetic TCR analog templates was added to each PCR. Sequencing used immunoSEQ multiplex PCR; TCRdb keeps in-frame clones, though not all of them. The data hold under 90,000 clones, with over 90% observed a single time. Sequencing was performed on PBMCs, taken around atezolizumab (anti-PD-L1) treatment. The chain is built from TRBV4-1 and TRBJ1-1; no clear D. The TCR sequence derives from a man aged 55 to 70 with urothelial cancer. This chain's CDR3 is CASSQTELNTEAFF. In nucleotides, the CDR3 is TGCGCCAGCAGCCAAACAGAGCTGAACACTGAAGCTTTCTTT.